A selection of T cell receptor beta chains follows, all from one sample in a study of control samples from healthy donors and cancer patients. Profiling relied on immunoSEQ multiplex PCR, and the TCRdb table lists in-frame clones only, not all of them. The repertoire holds approximately 100,000 clones, with approximately 86% as singletons. The specimen was blood. These receptors originate from a man in his thirties or forties in good health. Each CDR3 is given with its conserved first and last residue. D genes are given only for firm matches.

V gene	J gene	D gene	CDR3 protein
TRBV5-1	TRBJ2-5	TRBD1	CASTATGGEETQYF
TRBV4-1	TRBJ2-2	TRBD2	CASSQEGGGFTGELFF
TRBV9	TRBJ1-1	.	CASSAGQTEAFF
TRBV14	TRBJ2-7	.	CASSQRGDEQYF
TRBV10-3	TRBJ1-1	TRBD1	CAISRSGQEAFF
TRBV11-2	TRBJ1-2	.	CASSLAPQGNYGYTF
TRBV7-3	TRBJ1-1	.	CAGPRRIYRGGTEAFF
TRBV27	TRBJ2-1	TRBD1	CASSFSGTGHNEQFF
TRBV19	TRBJ1-4	.	CASSLTWGDYEKLFF
TRBV6-6	TRBJ1-1	TRBD1	CASREQGGNTEAFF
TRBV19	TRBJ1-4	TRBD1	CASSPTGGENEKLFF
TRBV18	TRBJ1-4	TRBD1	CASSPRTGGDEKLFF
TRBV5-6	TRBJ2-5	TRBD2	CASSLGAQTSGVETQYF
TRBV6-6	TRBJ2-1	.	CASGKRQGLYNEQFF
TRBV27	TRBJ1-2	.	CASAAANYGYTF
TRBV24-1	TRBJ2-1	TRBD1	CATSDDRTGYNEQFF
TRBV3-1/TRBV3-2	TRBJ2-7	.	CASSQVNGPFEQYF
TRBV27	TRBJ1-5	.	CASSLGSNQPQHF
TRBV2	TRBJ1-3	TRBD1	CASTAWDRAGNTIYF
TRBV28	TRBJ2-3	TRBD1	CASSLGQEAQYF
TRBV5-1	TRBJ2-1	TRBD1	CASSLGSGGLNEQFF
TRBV29-1	TRBJ2-4	.	CSVEDIAKNIQYF
TRBV18	TRBJ2-5	.	CASSPTEETQYF